The rows below give T cell receptor beta chains drawn from one sample of a study of T cell responses to AZD1222 COVID-19 vaccine. Sequencing was performed with immunoSEQ multiplex PCR; in TCRdb, only in-frame clones are kept and a portion is missing. The data contain about 200,000 clones, about 93% of them seen just once; the ten biggest clones take up 1%. The sequenced sample was peripheral blood, obtained 28 days after the second AZD1222 dose. The origin of the receptors is an adult who received the AZD1222 COVID-19 vaccine. Both conserved end residues are part of each CDR3. D genes are given only for firm matches. Size is stated for part of the rows, as once, few or many counts, or as a class when the clone is expanded.

J,D,V,size,CDR3,DNA
TRBJ1-2,TRBD1,TRBV14,-,CASSERGQGFYGYTF,TGTGCCAGCAGCGAGCGGGGACAGGGGTTCTATGGCTACACCTTC
TRBJ1-5,-,TRBV6-2/TRBV6-3,-,CASSYPNRLPPQHF,TGTGCCAGCAGTTACCCCAACCGTCTCCCGCCCCAGCATTTT
TRBJ1-1,TRBD1,TRBV5-4,-,CASAKDRMNTEAFF,TGTGCCAGCGCTAAGGACAGGATGAACACTGAAGCTTTCTTT
TRBJ1-4,-,TRBV3-1/TRBV3-2,-,CASSQGGSTNEKLFF,TGTGCCAGCAGCCAGGGTGGGTCAACTAATGAAAAACTGTTTTTT
TRBJ2-5,TRBD1,TRBV7-2,-,CASSRDSYKGETQYF,TGTGCCAGCAGCCGGGACAGCTACAAGGGAGAGACCCAGTACTTC
TRBJ2-2,TRBD2,TRBV14,once,CASSFKAGGNTGELFF,TGTGCCAGCAGCTTTAAAGCGGGGGGAAACACCGGGGAGCTGTTTTTT
TRBJ2-5,TRBD1,TRBV5-1,once,CASSFGTGLETQYF,TGCGCCAGCAGCTTCGGGACAGGGTTGGAGACCCAGTACTTC
TRBJ1-2,-,TRBV5-1,-,CASSSGQFRDGYTF,TGCGCCAGCAGCTCAGGACAGTTTCGAGATGGCTACACCTTC
TRBJ2-5,TRBD1,TRBV4-1,-,CASSFGQGQETQYF,TGCGCCAGCAGTTTCGGACAGGGCCAAGAGACCCAGTACTTC
TRBJ1-5,-,TRBV7-6,-,CASSLGSGGNQPQHF,TGTGCCAGCAGCTTAGGGAGCGGGGGGAATCAGCCCCAGCATTTT
TRBJ1-2,-,TRBV24-1,-,CATSSYSGGYTF,TGTGCCACCAGCAGTTACTCTGGGGGCTACACCTTC
TRBJ2-1,TRBD1,TRBV18,-,CASSPGQEDNEQFF,TGTGCCAGCTCGCCGGGACAGGAGGACAATGAGCAGTTCTTC
TRBJ2-3,TRBD2,TRBV7-7,-,CASSLDPSGGPGDTQYF,TGTGCCAGCAGCTTAGATCCTAGCGGGGGCCCTGGGGATACGCAGTATTTT
TRBJ2-1,-,TRBV5-6,-,CASSWPPRGEQFF,TGTGCCAGCAGCTGGCCCCCCAGGGGAGAGCAGTTCTTC
TRBJ1-1,-,TRBV5-1,-,CASKEIGENTEAFF,TGCGCCAGCAAGGAGATCGGGGAGAACACTGAAGCTTTCTTT
TRBJ1-1,TRBD1,TRBV9,-,CASSVSLGQGAAEAFF,TGTGCCAGCAGCGTCTCCCTGGGACAGGGGGCTGCTGAAGCTTTCTTT
TRBJ1-4,-,TRBV6-1,-,CASSDANEKLFF,TGTGCCAGCAGTGACGCTAATGAAAAACTGTTTTTT
TRBJ1-1,-,TRBV11-2,-,CASSQGWGLGTEAFF,TGTGCCAGCAGCCAGGGATGGGGGCTGGGCACTGAAGCTTTCTTT
TRBJ1-6,-,TRBV27,-,CASSLSGGTNSPLHF,TGTGCCAGCAGTTTATCGGGGGGGACTAATTCACCCCTCCACTTT
TRBJ2-2,-,TRBV3-1/TRBV3-2,-,CASSQVSPLASNTGELFF,TGTGCCAGCAGCCAAGTTAGTCCGCTAGCTTCCAACACCGGGGAGCTGTTTTTT
TRBJ1-6,-,TRBV9,-,CASSVRWRSNSPLHF,TGTGCCAGCAGCGTTAGATGGAGGAGTAATTCACCCCTCCACTTT
TRBJ2-2,-,TRBV3-1/TRBV3-2,-,CASGAGKNTGELFF,TGTGCCAGCGGCGCAGGGAAGAACACCGGGGAGCTGTTTTTT
TRBJ1-5,-,TRBV6-4,-,CASSETYNQPQHF,TGTGCCAGCAGTGAGACCTATAATCAGCCCCAGCATTTT
TRBJ1-2,-,TRBV2,-,CASVRDLPNYGYTF,TGTGCCAGCGTCCGGGACCTCCCTAACTATGGCTACACCTTC
TRBJ1-5,-,TRBV6-5,-,CASRTTPFTNQPQHF,TGTGCCAGCAGGACGACACCCTTCACGAATCAGCCCCAGCATTTT
TRBJ2-5,-,TRBV5-1,-,CASSPSQGFGQETQYF,TGCGCCAGCAGCCCCTCACAGGGATTTGGGCAAGAGACCCAGTACTTC
TRBJ2-5,TRBD1,TRBV5-1,-,CASSRMGTGEETQYF,TGCGCCAGCAGCCGTATGGGGACAGGAGAGGAGACCCAGTACTTC
TRBJ2-7,TRBD2,TRBV23-1,-,CARRPSPRGECGEQYF,TGCGCCAGAAGGCCCTCCCCGCGGGGGGAGTGTGGTGAGCAGTACTTC
TRBJ1-2,TRBD1,TRBV25-1,-,CASRQGGYGYTF,TGTGCCAGCAGACAGGGGGGCTATGGCTACACCTTC
TRBJ1-2,-,TRBV3-1/TRBV3-2,-,CASSQGTANYGYTF,TGTGCCAGCAGCCAGGGCACGGCTAACTATGGCTACACCTTC
TRBJ1-2,TRBD1,TRBV20-1,-,CSASGQGDSYGYTF,TGCAGTGCTAGTGGGCAGGGGGATTCCTATGGCTACACCTTC
TRBJ2-7,-,TRBV28,-,CASSPTGTAFYEQYF,TGTGCCAGCAGTCCGACCGGAACAGCATTCTACGAGCAGTACTTC
TRBJ1-5,-,TRBV5-8,few,CASSLSVTEDQPQHF,TGTGCCAGCAGCTTATCGGTCACCGAGGATCAGCCCCAGCATTTT
TRBJ2-1,TRBD1,TRBV19,-,CASRQGMHNEQFF,TGTGCCAGTCGACAGGGTATGCACAATGAGCAGTTCTTC
TRBJ1-6,-,TRBV9,-,CASSVEGGSQSPLHF,TGTGCCAGCAGCGTCGAGGGGGGGTCGCAGTCACCCCTCCACTTT
TRBJ2-7,TRBD2,TRBV2,once,CASRPIAGLSYEQYF,TGTGCCAGCAGGCCCATAGCGGGTCTCTCCTACGAGCAGTACTTC
TRBJ2-1,-,TRBV7-2,-,CASSLGSNEQFF,TGTGCCAGCAGCTTGGGGAGCAATGAGCAGTTCTTC
TRBJ2-7,TRBD1,TRBV19,-,CASSAETGSYDEQYF,TGTGCCAGTAGCGCTGAGACAGGGTCATACGACGAGCAGTACTTC
TRBJ1-1,-,TRBV5-1,-,CASSPAGWTEAFF,TGCGCCAGCAGCCCTGCAGGGTGGACTGAAGCTTTCTTT
TRBJ1-5,-,TRBV27,-,CASSLGQYNQPQHF,TGTGCCAGCAGTCTAGGACAGTATAATCAGCCCCAGCATTTT
TRBJ2-6,-,TRBV9,-,CASSVALGTPNSGANVLTF,TGTGCCAGCAGCGTAGCTTTAGGAACACCGAACTCTGGGGCCAACGTCCTGACTTTC